This T cell receptor beta chain was recorded in a study of radiotherapy plus CTLA-4 blockade in lung cancer. Study at large: Of the patients, more than 15% showed objective responses and 31% attained disease control. Study-wide points: Subsequent to radiotherapy plus ipilimumab, tumor-derived TCR clones underwent expansion in blood.

This CDR3 spans 14 amino acids. The V end was cut by 5 bases, the J end by 3 bases, with 14 bases between. CDR1 and CDR2 (germline): SEHNR, FQNEAQ (reference sequence). Lung cancer patients with chemo-refractory metastatic non-small-cell disease were given focal radiation plus CTLA-4 blockade with ipilimumab. The assay was immunoSEQ multiplex PCR, and TCRdb's table has in-frame clones only and misses some. In the table there are around 24,000 clones, about three quarters of which are singletons. For this clone: What it binds is unknown.

The chain has TRBV7-9 and TRBJ2-7; D call uncertain. The sequence was collected from a human donor with non-small cell lung cancer who had stable disease on radiotherapy plus ipilimumab. Sequenced here: peripheral blood, sampled from a patient treated with radiotherapy plus ipilimumab. CDR3 sequence reads: CASSPLGISYEQYF. CDR3 DNA: TGTGCCAGCAGCCCCCTGGGGATAAGCTACGAGCAGTACTTC.